The rows below give T cell receptor beta chains drawn from one sample of a study of blood T cells in healthy people across ages. TCRdb re-called the 5' RACE reads with MiXCR, one entry per CDR3 protein. The table lists approximately 730,000 distinct CDR3 sequences, approximately 53% of them singletons, with about 38% in the top ten. The sequenced sample was blood. The source is an elderly man in good health. Both conserved end residues are part of each CDR3. D genes are given only for firm matches. Expanded clones get a size class; other rows say once, few or many, or leave the size out.

d_call,v_call,clone_size,j_call,cdr3_aa,cdr3_nt
.,TRBV29-1,many,TRBJ1-2,CSAEGDSLIPNYGYTF,TGCAGCGCCGAAGGAGACAGCCTTATTCCTAACTATGGCTACACCTTC
.,TRBV7-2,.,TRBJ1-2,CASRPGDALGGYTF,TGTGCCAGCAGACCGGGGGACGCCCTCGGTGGCTACACCTTC
TRBD2,TRBV24-1,few,TRBJ2-3,CATSDPTSGHTDTQYF,TGTGCCACCAGTGATCCGACTAGCGGCCATACAGATACGCAGTATTTT
.,TRBV24-1,.,TRBJ2-1,CATSDPGTSYNEQFF,TGTGCCACCAGTGATCCCGGGACTTCATACAATGAGCAGTTCTTC
TRBD2,TRBV27,.,TRBJ2-7,CASSYSTSGSLYEQYF,TGTGCCAGCAGTTACTCGACTAGCGGGAGCCTGTACGAGCAGTACTTC
.,TRBV4-2,.,TRBJ2-7,CASSPRGPGYEQYF,TGTGCCAGCAGCCCTCGTGGTCCCGGGTATGAGCAGTACTTC
.,TRBV7-2,.,TRBJ2-7,CASSLSVSYEQYF,TGTGCCAGCAGCTTAAGTGTCTCCTACGAGCAGTACTTC
TRBD2,TRBV30,.,TRBJ2-7,CAWIGGLAGGRGEQYF,TGTGCCTGGATAGGCGGACTAGCGGGAGGTAGGGGTGAGCAGTACTTC
.,TRBV5-4,.,TRBJ2-1,CASSPGVAGEQFF,TGTGCCAGCAGCCCCGGGGTAGCTGGCGAGCAGTTCTTC
TRBD2,TRBV6-2/TRBV6-3,.,TRBJ2-5,CANYGLAGEGRETQYF,TGTGCCAACTACGGGCTAGCGGGAGAGGGGCGAGAGACCCAGTACTTC
.,TRBV20-1,few,TRBJ2-7,CSARGLERSSYEQYF,TGCAGTGCTAGAGGCCTAGAGCGGTCCTCCTACGAGCAGTACTTC
.,TRBV25-1,.,TRBJ2-5,CASSDRVIQETQYF,TGTGCCAGCAGTGACCGGGTCATCCAAGAGACCCAGTACTTC
TRBD2,TRBV5-4,once,TRBJ2-5,CASSPLPGLQETQYF,TGTGCCAGCAGCCCCCTCCCGGGACTACAAGAGACCCAGTACTTC
.,TRBV4-1,.,TRBJ1-2,CASSVVGSVYGYTF,TGCGCCAGCAGCGTTGTTGGTTCGGTCTATGGCTACACCTTC
TRBD2,TRBV6-6,.,TRBJ2-5,CASKVAGDQETQYF,TGTGCCAGCAAGGTAGCGGGAGACCAAGAGACCCAGTACTTC
.,TRBV7-8,.,TRBJ2-7,CASSLNVAYEQYF,TGTGCCAGCAGCTTAAACGTAGCCTACGAGCAGTACTTC
.,TRBV10-3,few,TRBJ1-2,CAISESGGILGGYTF,TGTGCCATCAGTGAGTCCGGGGGGATCCTTGGCGGTTACACCTTC
.,TRBV9,.,TRBJ1-1,CASSVGTVNTEAFF,TGTGCCAGCAGCGTAGGAACGGTGAACACTGAAGCTTTCTTT
.,TRBV7-2,few,TRBJ1-2,CASSVTGSRGYTF,TGTGCCAGCAGCGTTACAGGGTCGCGGGGCTACACCTTC
TRBD2,TRBV7-2,.,TRBJ2-1,CASSRRTSGTHNEQFF,TGTGCCAGCAGCCGCCGGACTAGCGGAACCCACAATGAGCAGTTCTTC
.,TRBV7-8,.,TRBJ2-3,CASSFRLARTDTQYF,TGTGCCAGCAGCTTCAGGCTAGCTCGCACAGATACGCAGTATTTT
TRBD1,TRBV27,.,TRBJ2-1,CASSFLPGQGGYEQFF,TGTGCCAGCAGTTTCCTACCGGGACAGGGGGGCTATGAGCAGTTCTTC
.,TRBV12-3/TRBV12-4,.,TRBJ2-1,CASSFRKNLYNEQFF,TGTGCCAGCAGTTTTAGGAAAAATCTATACAATGAGCAGTTCTTC
TRBD1,TRBV7-2,.,TRBJ2-3,CASSPIDRGLHRYAYF,TGTGCCAGCAGCCCCATAGACAGGGGACTGCACAGATACGCGTATTTT
.,TRBV5-6,.,TRBJ1-6,CASSLSRGSSPLHF,TGTGCCAGCAGCTTGAGCAGGGGCTCCTCACCCCTCCACTTT
.,TRBV20-1,.,TRBJ1-1,CSASSGVGTEAFF,TGCAGTGCTAGTTCCGGGGTCGGAACTGAAGCTTTCTTT
TRBD2,TRBV15,.,TRBJ2-3,CATSRGSSGSRGSTDTQYF,TGTGCCACCAGCAGGGGTTCTAGCGGGAGTCGGGGGTCCACAGATACGCAGTATTTT
TRBD1,TRBV28,few,TRBJ2-7,CASTSWYEGQYYEQYF,TGTGCCAGCACCTCCTGGTACGAGGGACAGTACTACGAGCAGTACTTC
.,TRBV29-1,.,TRBJ1-4,CSASERDREKLFF,TGCAGCGCCTCAGAACGAGACAGGGAAAAACTGTTTTTT
TRBD2,TRBV29-1,.,TRBJ2-7,CSVTQAGGPSEQYF,TGCAGCGTTACCCAAGCGGGAGGGCCCAGCGAGCAGTACTTC
.,TRBV20-1,.,TRBJ2-3,CSSSTDTQYF,TGCAGCAGTAGCACAGATACGCAGTATTTT
.,TRBV12-3/TRBV12-4,.,TRBJ1-1,CASSGLVGLNTEAFF,TGTGCCAGCAGTGGGCTAGTCGGTTTGAACACTGAAGCTTTCTTT
.,TRBV27,.,TRBJ1-1,CASSFGTVGAYTEAFF,TGTGCCAGCAGTTTCGGAACAGTTGGAGCGTACACTGAAGCTTTCTTT
TRBD2,TRBV28,.,TRBJ2-7,CASRLAGILEQYF,TGTGCCAGCAGGCTAGCGGGAATCCTCGAGCAGTACTTC
TRBD1,TRBV5-4,few,TRBJ1-2,CASSMDRGDNGYTF,TGTGCCAGCAGCATGGACAGGGGGGACAATGGCTACACCTTC
TRBD1,TRBV29-1,few,TRBJ2-6,CSVSDRVRANVLTF,TGCAGCGTCTCCGACAGGGTTCGGGCCAACGTCCTGACTTTC
.,TRBV20-1,.,TRBJ2-2,CSARNGGLNTGELFF,TGCAGTGCTAGGAACGGGGGGCTTAACACCGGGGAGCTGTTTTTT
.,TRBV6-1,.,TRBJ1-5,CASSSDPFQPQHF,TGTGCCAGCAGCTCCGACCCGTTTCAGCCCCAGCATTTT
.,TRBV12-3/TRBV12-4,.,TRBJ1-5,CAAGSNPPQHF,TGTGCGGCGGGTTCTAATCCGCCCCAGCATTTT
.,TRBV6-1,.,TRBJ1-1,CASPEAFF,TGTGCCAGCCCAGAAGCTTTCTTT
TRBD1,TRBV10-3,.,TRBJ2-7,CASGTGAHEQYF,TGTGCCAGCGGGACAGGGGCCCACGAGCAGTACTTC
TRBD1,TRBV20-1,.,TRBJ1-6,CSARPSPQGNSPLHF,TGCAGTGCTAGACCTTCCCCACAGGGGAATTCACCCCTCCACTTT
.,TRBV29-1,few,TRBJ1-1,CSVEVTRDTEAFF,TGCAGCGTTGAGGTCACCCGCGACACTGAAGCTTTCTTT
.,TRBV7-9,.,TRBJ2-3,CASSYGGRGTDTQYF,TGTGCCAGCAGCTACGGCGGAAGGGGCACAGATACGCAGTATTTT
TRBD2,TRBV20-1,.,TRBJ2-5,CSATRIAGAYGEQYF,TGCAGTGCTACCAGGATAGCGGGAGCTTACGGTGAGCAGTACTTC